This is a list of T cell receptor beta chains from one sample in a study of T cell changes during pregnancy in multiple sclerosis. Libraries were prepared by immunoSEQ multiplex PCR; TCRdb keeps only in-frame clonotypes and omits some of them. Among about 44,000 clones, about nine tenths were seen once, and the ten largest hold roughly 0.67%. Material: CD4+ T cells from peripheral blood mononuclear cells, obtained in the first trimester of pregnancy. The receptors shown here come from a female donor with multiple sclerosis, enrolled in a pregnancy study. CDR3s leave out the opening cysteine and the closing phenylalanine or tryptophan. The size entry is marked missing in some rows and otherwise reads once, few, many or a size class.

J: TRBJ1-1
V: TRBV19
length: 14
size: NA
CDR3: ASSIAGGWGNTEAF

J: TRBJ2-1
V: TRBV6-5
length: 13
size: once
CDR3: ASSPIYLAGKEAF

J: TRBJ2-5
V: TRBV15
length: 11
size: once
CDR3: ATMASGRETQY

J: TRBJ1-2
V: TRBV29-1
length: 11
size: NA
CDR3: SVERGNGYGYT

J: TRBJ2-2
V: TRBV7-8
length: 12
size: NA
CDR3: ASSLGTSAGELF

J: TRBJ2-7
V: TRBV6-5
length: 10
size: NA
CDR3: ASSSPQREQY

J: TRBJ2-1
V: TRBV4-2
length: 14
size: NA
CDR3: ASSGQGQGGYNEQF

J: TRBJ2-7
V: TRBV7-2
length: 16
size: once
CDR3: ASSVGTSGSQLSYEQY

J: TRBJ2-3
V: TRBV6-6
length: 8
size: NA
CDR3: LEVTDTQY

J: TRBJ1-2
V: TRBV7-9
length: 14
size: NA
CDR3: ASSPSPWTVDHGYT

J: TRBJ2-3
V: TRBV27
length: 14
size: NA
CDR3: ASSLVAGGPIDTQY

J: TRBJ2-5
V: TRBV9
length: 13
size: NA
CDR3: ASSVEDRGKETQY

J: TRBJ2-4
V: TRBV7-9
length: 13
size: NA
CDR3: ASSLGEVMGNIQY

J: TRBJ2-1
V: TRBV5-1
length: 13
size: NA
CDR3: ASSGGLAGSNEQF

J: TRBJ2-7
V: TRBV2
length: 13
size: NA
CDR3: ASSEASGSSYEQY

J: TRBJ2-2
V: TRBV11-3
length: 17
size: NA
CDR3: ASSLTGLAGDQNTGELF

J: TRBJ1-2
V: TRBV2
length: 15
size: NA
CDR3: ASSEARRGQGSYGYT

J: TRBJ1-4
V: TRBV7-8
length: 11
size: NA
CDR3: ASSYRTGEKLF

J: TRBJ2-2
V: TRBV6-7
length: 14
size: NA
CDR3: ASSHLVAANTGELF

J: TRBJ2-3
V: TRBV2
length: 10
size: NA
CDR3: ASCPGTDTQY

J: TRBJ2-2
V: TRBV7-2
length: 15
size: NA
CDR3: ASSYILGGGRAGELF

J: TRBJ2-7
V: TRBV6-1
length: 15
size: NA
CDR3: ASSDLTKREIRYEQY

J: TRBJ1-3
V: TRBV19
length: 13
size: NA
CDR3: ASSTTGISGNTIY

J: TRBJ2-3
V: TRBV9
length: 13
size: NA
CDR3: ASSVGVGQTHTQY

J: TRBJ2-1
V: TRBV7-9
length: 15
size: NA
CDR3: ASSLAQLAGKYNEQF

J: TRBJ2-7
V: TRBV19
length: 13
size: NA
CDR3: ASSIRTGAVYEQY

J: TRBJ1-4
V: TRBV5-1
length: 12
size: NA
CDR3: ASSLGGQDEKLF

J: TRBJ2-6
V: TRBV28
length: 18
size: NA
CDR3: ASTLSGTSGRLRGANVLT

J: TRBJ1-5
V: TRBV6-5
length: 11
size: NA
CDR3: ASSSGIGQPQH

J: TRBJ2-3
V: TRBV5-1
length: 16
size: NA
CDR3: ASSLPGTSGRSTDTQY

J: TRBJ1-1
V: TRBV10-3
length: 11
size: NA
CDR3: AASKGAIGEAF

J: TRBJ1-2
V: TRBV2
length: 12
size: NA
CDR3: ASSPLRQGEGYT

J: TRBJ2-1
V: TRBV7-6
length: 11
size: NA
CDR3: ASSLNLENEQF

J: TRBJ2-1
V: TRBV7-7
length: 11
size: NA
CDR3: ASSLDRGDEQF

J: TRBJ2-1
V: TRBV9
length: 11
size: NA
CDR3: ASSVAVINEQF

J: TRBJ2-3
V: TRBV5-1
length: 15
size: NA
CDR3: ASSLEPSGTSTDTQY

J: TRBJ2-5
V: TRBV7-6
length: 12
size: NA
CDR3: ASSHLNPRETQY

J: TRBJ2-5
V: TRBV27
length: 11
size: once
CDR3: ASSFSIGETQY

J: TRBJ2-7
V: TRBV27
length: 12
size: NA
CDR3: ASSLTGGTYEQY

J: TRBJ1-3
V: TRBV5-1
length: 18
size: NA
CDR3: ASSPSKSLGSIDRGNTIY

J: TRBJ1-1
V: TRBV6-5
length: 13
size: NA
CDR3: ASSDTGGGNTEAF